The clone carrying this T cell receptor beta chain came up a few times. The antigen is not known. At the DNA level, this CDR3 is encoded by other sequences in the same sample as well. The data are from a study of cytomegalovirus exposure and HLA in healthy donors. It was with 60 Vbeta and 13 Jbeta primers that the PCR ran. Assay used: immunoSEQ multiplex PCR; TCRdb lists only in-frame clones, some missing. Among roughly 220,000 clones listed, under 70% were seen once. Study-wide points: As a later analysis showed, a missense DCLRE1C variant was linked to trimming of TCR beta V- and J-genes.

The clonotype originates from a man aged 40-50 years in good health and CMV-seropositive. Material for sequencing was PBMCs.

The CDR3 loop is CASTLAGGGTGELFF. The CDR3 region has the DNA TGTGCCAGCACGCTGGCGGGGGGGGGCACCGGGGAGCTGTTTTTT. V is TRBV2 and J is TRBJ2-2, with TRBD2 matching over 9 bases. Germline-derived CDR1 and CDR2 are SNHLY and FYNNEI. V shed 7 bases, J shed 4 bases, and the junction held 7 bases outside the gene matches. The CDR3 is made up of 15 amino acids.